This T cell receptor (beta chain) was recorded in a study of CD8+ T cells in alopecia areata. Concerning this clone itself: The target antigen is unknown.

General study points: Alphabeta T cells residing in normal skin are also sequenced in scalp samples.

Extracted from the samples, RNA was reverse transcribed into cDNA to serve as the sequencing template. TCRdb's copy holds only in-frame clones and misses some; the assay was immunoSEQ multiplex PCR. Altogether about 130,000 clones are present, almost 50% being singletons, with the ten largest covering about 17%. Samples from alopecia areata patients were lesional scalp punch biopsies and peripheral blood. The source was CD8+ T cells sorted from blood, collected at week 0. This receptor was obtained from a human donor with alopecia areata.

The CDR3 is CAWSVSPGAYGEQFF. The CDR3 DNA reads TGTGCCTGGAGTGTATCCCCGGGGGCCTACGGTGAGCAGTTCTTC. The rearrangement links TRBV30 to TRBJ2-1; D is perhaps TRBD1 or TRBD2 (6 bases each). The CDR3 extends over 15 amino acids. Germline CDR1 GTSNPN, CDR2 SVGIG (reference sequence). The V end was cut by 0 bases, the J end by 9 bases, with 18 bases between. Full variable domain (remainder filled in from reference TRBV30 and TRBJ2-1): SQTIHQWPATLVQPVGSPLSLECTVEGTSNPNLYWYRQAAGRGLQLLFYSVGIGQISSEVPQNLSASRPQDRQFILSSKKLLLSDSGFYLCAWSVSPGAYGEQFFGPGTRLTVL.